The 10 T cell receptor beta chains listed next were all sequenced from one sample in a study of T cell responses to AZD1222 COVID-19 vaccine (dated by TCRdb to the early 2020s). The library was obtained by the immunoSEQ multiplex PCR assay. TCRdb retrieved this table from immuneACCESS and kept in-frame rearrangements only. Not all clones are present; in checked studies, unresolved V genes account for under half, and no reason is known for the remainder. Recorded for this sample are about 120,000 clones; 93% of them occurred a single time. The ten largest clones capture 4% to 6% of the sample. This specimen's time point label, per the study, means: about 28 days (+/-7) after the second vaccine dose. Material: peripheral blood, obtained 28 days after the second AZD1222 dose. These TCRs come from an adult who received the AZD1222 COVID-19 vaccine.

This rearrangement joins TRBV7-9 to TRBJ2-3; possibly TRBD2 for D (6 bases). V was clipped by 8 bases and J by 6 bases, with 15 bases between them. Germline V gene lookup returns CDR1 SEHNR and CDR2 FQNEAQ (reference sequence). The CDR3 is made up of 13 amino acids. The CDR3 loop reads CASGEAGPDTQYF. In DNA, the CDR3 is TGTGCCAGCGGCGAGGCGGGGCCGGATACGCAGTATTTT.

A remark on this clone: This sample also contains other DNA sequences that code for the same CDR3. CDR3 loop: CAIGSGSYEQYF. CDR3 coding DNA: TGTGCCATCGGGAGCGGCTCCTACGAGCAGTACTTC. The chain links TRBV10-3 to TRBJ2-7; weak D call: TRBD2 (5 bases). The CDR3 loop spans 12 amino acids. Trimming removed 8 bases at V and 0 bases at J, with 8 bases between. Germline loops: CDR1 ENHRY, CDR2 SYGVKD.

This rearrangement joins TRBV20-1 to TRBJ1-2; D unresolved. Germline values: CDR1 DFQATT, CDR2 SNEGSKA (reference sequence). The ends were cut back, 3 bases at V and 14 bases at J, with 10 bases in the middle. The CDR3 consists of 9 residues. The CDR3 reads CSARGEATF. DNA for the CDR3: TGCAGTGCTAGGGGAGAGGCTACCTTC.

V and J are TRBV7-2 and TRBJ2-1; a possible D gene is TRBD1 (6 bases). Trimming took off 5 bases at V and 8 bases at J, with 13 bases between the two ends. CDR1 and CDR2 from the germline V gene are SGHTA and FQGNSA. This CDR3 contains 13 residues. The CDR3 loop reads CASSPRGGDEQFF. CDR3 bases: TGTGCCAGCAGCCCCCGTGGGGGCGATGAGCAGTTCTTC.

V usage is TRBV5-6 and J usage is TRBJ1-3; the D gene is possibly TRBD1 (6 bases). V shed 4 bases and J shed 3 bases, with 11 bases lying between them. The germline gives CDR1 SGHDT, CDR2 YYEEEE. This CDR3 has 14 amino acids. The CDR3 here is CASSPGQIGNTIYF. The CDR3 DNA follows: TGTGCCAGCAGCCCTGGACAGATTGGAAACACCATATATTTT.

The chain employs TRBV6-6 and TRBJ2-1, with D possibly matching TRBD2 (5 bases). CDR3 length equals 17 residues. CDR1 MNHNY and CDR2 SVGAGI come from the germline V gene (reference sequence). Trimming took off 5 bases at V and 6 bases at J, with 23 bases between the two ends. CDR3 loop: CASSRRGSTKNFNEQFF. In nucleotides, the CDR3 is TGTGCCAGCAGTCGTCGAGGGTCCACCAAAAACTTCAATGAGCAGTTCTTC.

The chain joins TRBV7-2 to TRBJ1-6; D possibly corresponds to TRBD1 (5 bases). Germline CDR1 reads SGHTA; CDR2 reads FQGNSA. This CDR3 region has 17 residues. The V end lost 1 base, the J end lost 5 bases, and 15 bases lay between the germline ends. CDR3 amino acids: CASSLVIATDNNSPLHF. CDR3 in DNA: TGTGCCAGCAGCTTAGTAATTGCGACAGATAATAATTCACCCCTCCACTTT. The whole variable domain, filled in from reference TRBV7-2 and TRBJ1-6, reads GAGVSQSPSNKVTEKGKDVELRCDPISGHTALYWYRQSLGQGLEFLIYFQGNSAPDKSGLPSDRFSAERTGGSVSTLTIQRTQQEDSAVYLCASSLVIATDNNSPLHFGNGTRLTVT.

The genes are TRBV6-5 and TRBJ1-2; 9 bases line up with TRBD1. V trimming: 6 bases; J trimming: 3 bases; junction bases outside the gene matches: 8. This CDR3 comprises 15 residues. Germline CDR1 reads MNHEY; CDR2 reads SVGAGI. DNA of the CDR3: TGTGCCAGCAGCCTCGGACAGGGGTATTACTATGGCTACACCTTC. Amino acid sequence: CASSLGQGYYYGYTF.

The chain links TRBV19 to TRBJ2-2; TRBD1 matches at 7 bases. After removal of 6 bases from V and 6 bases from J, the junction contained 4 bases not matched to a gene. Looked up from germline, CDR1 is LNHDA and CDR2 is SQIVND (reference sequence). This CDR3 contains 13 residues. The CDR3, as DNA: TGTGCCAGTAGGACACAGGGGTCCGGGGAGCTGTTTTTT. Its translation is CASRTQGSGELFF.

The table lists this clone with a count of one. The rearrangement joins TRBV5-4 to TRBJ2-1, with 9 nucleotides matching TRBD2. Trimming removed 2 bases from V and 8 bases from J; junction bases left unmatched: 11. The CDR3 totals 16 residues. From germline, CDR1 is SGHNT and CDR2 YYREEE (reference sequence). The CDR3 sequence: CASSLAGGPRGDEQFF. The CDR3 region has the DNA TGTGCCAGCAGCTTAGCGGGAGGCCCACGGGGGGATGAGCAGTTCTTC.